This T cell receptor (beta chain) was profiled in a study of monozygotic twins with inflammatory bowel disease. Blood samples, whole and unsorted for T cells, yielded the isolated total RNA. In the case of this clonotype: Its cognate antigen is unknown.

The CDR3 runs to 14 residues. The germline gives CDR1 WNHNN, CDR2 SYGVQD (reference sequence). Study-level findings and limits: Possibly reflecting limited power, no difference in repertoire similarity was found between concordant and discordant twins. Using the inverse Simpson index, IBD patients had lower TCRbeta diversity than healthy co-twins.

TCRdb re-analyzed the 5' RACE reads; it lists each CDR3 protein once, without DNA. The sample totals around 410,000 distinct CDR3 sequences. The sample was blood. The clonotype comes from a human donor with ulcerative colitis or Crohn's disease, or a healthy co-twin of an affected twin (not recorded which). V and J are TRBV10-1 and TRBJ2-7; as DNA is missing, the TRBD1 call by TCRdb cannot be tested. The chain's CDR3 is CASSEGQGGYEQYF.